The clone carrying this T cell receptor delta chain has more than one count but fewer than ten. TCRdb re-called the reads via CATT. The sample has roughly 14,000 delta-chain clones, around 7% seen once; the top ten hold 20% to 25%. The sample originates from a study of gamma-delta chains in newborns, infants, children. Study in general: Microbial exposure reportedly drives polyclonal innate γδ T cell expansion after birth.

The sequencing sample was made of blood. The receptor's source is a child who was a newborn, infant or young child, either healthy, febrile or measles-vaccinated (not recorded which).

CDR3 sequence (DNA): TGTGCCTGTGACAAACTGGGGGATACCCCCTGGGACACCCGACAGATGTTTTTC. This gives the protein CACDKLGDTPWDTRQMFF. This chain joins TRDV2 and TRDJ3, with 12 nucleotides matching TRDD3. This CDR3 region has 18 residues. Looked up from germline, CDR1 is GEAIGNYY and CDR2 is EKD. With V trimmed by 2 bases and J by 2 bases, 3 bases remained unmatched.